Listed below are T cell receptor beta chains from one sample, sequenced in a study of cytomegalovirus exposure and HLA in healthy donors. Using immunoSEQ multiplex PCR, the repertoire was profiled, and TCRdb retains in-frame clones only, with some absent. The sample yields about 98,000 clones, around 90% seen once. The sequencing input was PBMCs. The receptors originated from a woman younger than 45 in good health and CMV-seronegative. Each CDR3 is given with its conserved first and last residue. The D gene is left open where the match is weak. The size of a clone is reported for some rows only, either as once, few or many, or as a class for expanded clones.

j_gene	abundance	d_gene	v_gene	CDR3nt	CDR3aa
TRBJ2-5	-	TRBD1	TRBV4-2	TGTGCCAGCAGCCCCGGTGGGACAGGGTACACAGAGACCCAGTACTTC	CASSPGGTGYTETQYF
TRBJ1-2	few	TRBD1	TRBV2	TGTGCCAGCAGTGAAGCCCAGGGGGTCCGGGGCTACACCTTC	CASSEAQGVRGYTF
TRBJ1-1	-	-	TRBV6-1	TGTGCCAGCATCCCCAGGTCTTACACTGAAGCTTTCTTT	CASIPRSYTEAFF
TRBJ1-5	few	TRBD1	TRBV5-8	TGTGCCAGCAGCCTCATATTCGCCGGGGACAGGCATTATCAGCCCCAGCATTTT	CASSLIFAGDRHYQPQHF
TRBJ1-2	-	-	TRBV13	TGTGCCAGCAGCTTGGGGACAAGGGGCGATGGCTACACCTTC	CASSLGTRGDGYTF
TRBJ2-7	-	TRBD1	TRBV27	TGTGCCAGCAGTCTTCGGGACAGGGACTACGAGCAGTACTTC	CASSLRDRDYEQYF
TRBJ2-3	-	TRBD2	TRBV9	TGTGCCAGCAGCCCCCGACTAGCGACTAGCACAGATACGCAGTATTTT	CASSPRLATSTDTQYF
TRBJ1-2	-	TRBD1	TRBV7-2	TGTGCCAGCAGCTTGGACAGGAGGAATGGCTACACCTTC	CASSLDRRNGYTF
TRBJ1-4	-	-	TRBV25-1	TGTGCCAGCAGTGAGTGGCAGGGAAGGCTACTGTTTTTT	CASSEWQGRLLFF
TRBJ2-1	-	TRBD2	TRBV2	TGTGCCAGCAGGAGAAGCAATGCGGGGGAATACAATGAGCAGTTCTTC	CASRRSNAGEYNEQFF
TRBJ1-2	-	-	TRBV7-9	TGTGCCAGCACCCAAACTGGGGGGGGCGGAGGCTACACCTTC	CASTQTGGGGGYTF
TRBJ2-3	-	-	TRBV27	TGTGCCAGCAGTTTACCCCGGGGGAGAAACACAGATACGCAGTATTTT	CASSLPRGRNTDTQYF
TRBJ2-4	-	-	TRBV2	TGTGCCAGCAGTCCACAAAGAAACATTCAGTACTTC	CASSPQRNIQYF
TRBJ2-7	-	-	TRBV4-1	TGCGCCAGCAGCTTTAAACTAGACGGCTCCTACGAGCAGTACTTC	CASSFKLDGSYEQYF
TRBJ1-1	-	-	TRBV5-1	TGCGCCAGCAGCTTGGATAGCGGCCCTGAAGCTTTCTTT	CASSLDSGPEAFF
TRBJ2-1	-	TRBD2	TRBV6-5	TGTGCCACCTACGAGCGGGGGGCCTACAATGAGCAGTTCTTC	CATYERGAYNEQFF
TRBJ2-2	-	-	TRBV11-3	TGTGCCAGCAGCCCCAAGGACCGAAGGGGCGGGGAGCTGTTTTTT	CASSPKDRRGGELFF
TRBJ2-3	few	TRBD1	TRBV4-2	TGTGCCAGCAGCCAAGATGGGCAGGGGGCGAATACGCAGTATTTT	CASSQDGQGANTQYF
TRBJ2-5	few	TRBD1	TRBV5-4	TGTGCCAGCAGCTTAAGGGGGCTCCGGGGTAAAGAGACCCAGTACTTC	CASSLRGLRGKETQYF
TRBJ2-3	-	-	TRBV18	TGTGCCAGCTCACCTACCGACAGTACGGCAGATACGCAGTATTTT	CASSPTDSTADTQYF
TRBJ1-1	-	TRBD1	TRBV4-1	TGCGCCAGCAGCGCCCGGGACAGTGAAGCTTTCTTT	CASSARDSEAFF
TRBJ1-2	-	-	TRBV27	TGTGCCAGCAGTTTATTAAAGGGTGTGTGGGGGGTAGCTAACTATGGCTACACCTTC	CASSLLKGVWGVANYGYTF
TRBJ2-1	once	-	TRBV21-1	TGTGCCAGCAGCAGGAGGGAGACTAGCGGGTATTTGTTCCATGAGCAGTTCTTC	CASSRRETSGYLFHEQFF
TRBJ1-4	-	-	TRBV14	TGTGCCAGCAGCCAACTTCTACCGACAGCAAAAAATGAAAAACTGTTTTTT	CASSQLLPTAKNEKLFF
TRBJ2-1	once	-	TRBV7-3	TGTGCCAGCAGCTTGTCGTCAGGGGCCTACAATGAGCAGTTCTTC	CASSLSSGAYNEQFF
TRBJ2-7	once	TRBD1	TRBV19	TGTGCCAGTAGTGCGACAGGGGGGTCCGAGCAGTACTTC	CASSATGGSEQYF
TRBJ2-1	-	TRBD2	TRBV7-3	TGTGCCAGCAGCTTAGCTAGCGGGTACAATGAGCAGTTCTTC	CASSLASGYNEQFF
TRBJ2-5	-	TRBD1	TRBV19	TGTGCCAGTTCCCCTAACAGGGGAGAGACCCAGTACTTC	CASSPNRGETQYF
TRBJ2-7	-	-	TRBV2	TGTGCCAGCAGCCCCGACAGCCCTTACGAGCAGTACTTC	CASSPDSPYEQYF
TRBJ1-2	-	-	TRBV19	TGTGCCAGTATGATGGACAGAACCTATGGCTACACCTTC	CASMMDRTYGYTF
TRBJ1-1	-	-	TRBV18	TGTGCCAGCTCACAGGGACAGAACACTGAAGCTTTCTTT	CASSQGQNTEAFF
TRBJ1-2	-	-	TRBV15	TGTGCCACCAGCAGAGTTAACTACTGGGATGGCTACACCTTC	CATSRVNYWDGYTF
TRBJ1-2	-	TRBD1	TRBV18	TGTGCCAGCTCCCTTTACAGGGGAAGTGGCTACACCTTC	CASSLYRGSGYTF
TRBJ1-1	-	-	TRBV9	TGTGCCAGCAGCGTAAAATCCGGAGGAGGCGCCGGGGTATACACTGAAGCTTTCTTT	CASSVKSGGGAGVYTEAFF
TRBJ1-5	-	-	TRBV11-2	TGTGCCAGCAGCACCTCAGGGGAAGAGAATCAGCCCCAGCATTTT	CASSTSGEENQPQHF
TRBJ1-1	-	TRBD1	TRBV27	TGTGCCAGCAGTCCGGGGACAGGGGAGATTTGGACTGAAGCTTTCTTT	CASSPGTGEIWTEAFF
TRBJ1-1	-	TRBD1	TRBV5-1	TGCGCCAGCAGCTTGGGGCGGACAGGGACGAACACTGAAGCTTTCTTT	CASSLGRTGTNTEAFF
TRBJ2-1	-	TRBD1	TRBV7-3	TGTGCCAGCGGAGACAGGGGGGCCTACAATGAGCAGTTCTTC	CASGDRGAYNEQFF
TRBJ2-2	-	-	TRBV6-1	TGTGCCAGCATGGCGGGGTGGGGCGGGGAGCTGTTTTTT	CASMAGWGGELFF
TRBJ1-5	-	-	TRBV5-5	TGTGCCAGCAGCTCAACCGCCGGGGTAAGCAATCAGCCCCAGCATTTT	CASSSTAGVSNQPQHF
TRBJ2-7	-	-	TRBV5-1	TGCGCCAGCAGCTTGATCAGGGCGAATATCGAGCAGTACTTC	CASSLIRANIEQYF
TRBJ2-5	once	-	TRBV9	TGTGCCAGCAGCGTAGATCTAGTGGAAGAGACCCAGTACTTC	CASSVDLVEETQYF
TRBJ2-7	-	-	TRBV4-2	TGTGCCAGCAGCCAAGAAGTCCCAGGGGCCCTAAATGAGCAGTACTTC	CASSQEVPGALNEQYF
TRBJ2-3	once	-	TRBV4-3	TGCGCCAGCAGCCAAGACGGGAGACTAGACGCGCAGTATTTT	CASSQDGRLDAQYF
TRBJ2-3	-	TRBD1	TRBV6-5	TGTGCCAGCAGTTACAGGGGGCGCACAGATACGCAGTATTTT	CASSYRGRTDTQYF
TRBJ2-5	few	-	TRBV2	TGTGCCAGCAGTGGGATCTTGACAGGTGGGGGAGAGACCCAGTACTTC	CASSGILTGGGETQYF
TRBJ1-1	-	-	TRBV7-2	TGTGCCAGCAGCCTAACGGGGAGCACTGAAGCTTTCTTT	CASSLTGSTEAFF